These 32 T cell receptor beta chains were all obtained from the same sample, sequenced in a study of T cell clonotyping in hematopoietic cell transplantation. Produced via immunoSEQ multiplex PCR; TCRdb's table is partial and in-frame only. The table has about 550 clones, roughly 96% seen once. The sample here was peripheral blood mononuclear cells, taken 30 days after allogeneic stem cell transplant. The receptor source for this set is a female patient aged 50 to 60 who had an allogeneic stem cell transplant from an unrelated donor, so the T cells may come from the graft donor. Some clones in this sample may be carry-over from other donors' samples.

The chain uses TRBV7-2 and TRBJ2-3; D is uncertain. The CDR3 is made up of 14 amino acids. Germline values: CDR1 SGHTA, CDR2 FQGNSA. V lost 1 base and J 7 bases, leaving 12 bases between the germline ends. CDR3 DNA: TGTGCCAGCAGCTTAGGCGGCTCCAGCTATACGCAGTATTTT. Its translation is CASSLGGSSYTQYF.

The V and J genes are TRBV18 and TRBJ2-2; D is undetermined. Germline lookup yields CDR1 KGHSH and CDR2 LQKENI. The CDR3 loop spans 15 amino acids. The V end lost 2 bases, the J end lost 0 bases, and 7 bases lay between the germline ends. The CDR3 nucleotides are TGTGCCAGCTCACCAACAAACGCGAACACCGGGGAGCTGTTTTTT. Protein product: CASSPTNANTGELFF.

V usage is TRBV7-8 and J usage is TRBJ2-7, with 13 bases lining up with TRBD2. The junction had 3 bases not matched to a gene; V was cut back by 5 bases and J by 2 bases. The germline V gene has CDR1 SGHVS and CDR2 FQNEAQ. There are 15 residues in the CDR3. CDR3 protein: CASSLTSGRAYEQYF. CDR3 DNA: TGTGCCAGCAGCCTTACTAGCGGGAGGGCCTACGAGCAGTACTTC.

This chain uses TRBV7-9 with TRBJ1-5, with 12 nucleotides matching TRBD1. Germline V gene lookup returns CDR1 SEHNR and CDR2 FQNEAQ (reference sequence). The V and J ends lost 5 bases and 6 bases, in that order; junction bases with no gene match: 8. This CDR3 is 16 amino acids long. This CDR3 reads CASSLGQGAPGQPQHF. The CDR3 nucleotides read TGTGCCAGCAGCCTGGGACAGGGGGCGCCGGGTCAGCCCCAGCATTTT.

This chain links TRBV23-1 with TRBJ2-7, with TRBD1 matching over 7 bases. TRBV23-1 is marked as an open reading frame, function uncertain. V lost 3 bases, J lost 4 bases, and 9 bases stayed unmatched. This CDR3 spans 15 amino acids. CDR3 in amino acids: CASSQANRGGYEQYF. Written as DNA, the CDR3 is TGCGCCAGCAGTCAGGCCAACAGGGGTGGGTACGAGCAGTACTTC.

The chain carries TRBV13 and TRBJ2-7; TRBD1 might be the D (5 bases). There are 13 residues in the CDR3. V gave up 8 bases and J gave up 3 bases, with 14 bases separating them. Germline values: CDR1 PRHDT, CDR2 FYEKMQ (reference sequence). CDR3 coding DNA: TGTGCCAGCGCCCGTGGGGCGGACTACGAGCAGTACTTC. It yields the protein CASARGADYEQYF.

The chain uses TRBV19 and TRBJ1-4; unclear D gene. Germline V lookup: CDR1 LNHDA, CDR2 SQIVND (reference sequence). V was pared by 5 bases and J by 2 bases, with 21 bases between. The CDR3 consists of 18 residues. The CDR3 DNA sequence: TGTGCCAGTAGTCCCGACCGCCCTGACCGGGCCACTAATGAAAAACTGTTTTTT. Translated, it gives CASSPDRPDRATNEKLFF.

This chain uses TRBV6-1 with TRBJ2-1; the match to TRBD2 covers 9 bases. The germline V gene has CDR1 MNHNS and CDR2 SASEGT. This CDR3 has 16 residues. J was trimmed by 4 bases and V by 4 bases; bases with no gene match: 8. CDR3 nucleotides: TGTGCCAGCAGTGTAAACCCGGGACTAGCTTACAATGAGCAGTTCTTC. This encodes CASSVNPGLAYNEQFF.

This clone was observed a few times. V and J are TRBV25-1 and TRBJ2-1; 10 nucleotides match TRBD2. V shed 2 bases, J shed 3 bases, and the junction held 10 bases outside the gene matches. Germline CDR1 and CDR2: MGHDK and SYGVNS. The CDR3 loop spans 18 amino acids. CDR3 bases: TGTGCCAGCAGTGAAGCGGCTAGCGGGAGTTCAAGCTACAATGAGCAGTTCTTC. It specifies CASSEAASGSSSYNEQFF.

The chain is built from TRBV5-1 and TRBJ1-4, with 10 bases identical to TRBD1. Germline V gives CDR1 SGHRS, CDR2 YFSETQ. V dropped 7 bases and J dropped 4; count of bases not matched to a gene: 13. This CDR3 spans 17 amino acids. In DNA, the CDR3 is TGCGCCAGCCCGAACCCCGGGACAGGGGCGCTTAATGAAAAACTGTTTTTT. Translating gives CASPNPGTGALNEKLFF.

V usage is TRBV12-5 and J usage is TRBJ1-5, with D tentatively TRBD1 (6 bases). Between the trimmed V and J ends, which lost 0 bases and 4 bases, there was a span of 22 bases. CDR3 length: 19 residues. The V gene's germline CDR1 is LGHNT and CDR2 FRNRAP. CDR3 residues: CASGLVPMPVGGENQPQHF. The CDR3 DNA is TGTGCTAGTGGTTTGGTCCCAATGCCGGTAGGGGGGGAAAATCAGCCCCAGCATTTT.

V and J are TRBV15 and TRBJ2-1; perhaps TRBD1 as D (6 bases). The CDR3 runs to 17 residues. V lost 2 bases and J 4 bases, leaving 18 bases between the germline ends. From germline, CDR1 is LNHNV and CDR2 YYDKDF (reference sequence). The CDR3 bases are TGTGCCACCAGCAGAAACCCGGGACACCCCGAATACAATGAGCAGTTCTTC. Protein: CATSRNPGHPEYNEQFF.

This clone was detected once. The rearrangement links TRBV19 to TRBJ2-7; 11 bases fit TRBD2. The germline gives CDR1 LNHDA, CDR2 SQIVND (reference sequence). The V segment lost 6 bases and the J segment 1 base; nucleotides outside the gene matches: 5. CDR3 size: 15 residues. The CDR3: CASRTLAGESYEQYF. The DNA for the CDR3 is TGTGCCAGTAGGACACTAGCGGGAGAGTCCTACGAGCAGTACTTC.

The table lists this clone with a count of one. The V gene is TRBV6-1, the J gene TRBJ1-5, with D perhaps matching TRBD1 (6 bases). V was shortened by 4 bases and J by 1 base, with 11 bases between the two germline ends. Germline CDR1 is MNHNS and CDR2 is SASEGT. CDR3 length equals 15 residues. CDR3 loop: CASSVYGQSNQPQHF. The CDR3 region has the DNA TGTGCCAGCAGTGTCTACGGACAGAGCAATCAGCCCCAGCATTTT.

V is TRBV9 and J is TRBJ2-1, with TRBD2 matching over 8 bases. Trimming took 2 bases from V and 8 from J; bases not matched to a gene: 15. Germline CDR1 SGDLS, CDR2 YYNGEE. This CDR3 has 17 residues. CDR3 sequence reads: CASSVLGASGFIYEQFF. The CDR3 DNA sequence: TGTGCCAGCAGCGTCCTGGGGGCTAGCGGGTTTATCTATGAGCAGTTCTTC.

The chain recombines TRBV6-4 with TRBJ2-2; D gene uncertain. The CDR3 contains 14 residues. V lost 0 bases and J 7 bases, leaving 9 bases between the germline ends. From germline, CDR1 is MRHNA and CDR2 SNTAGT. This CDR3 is CASSDSSEFGELFF. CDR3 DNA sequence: TGTGCCAGCAGTGACTCGAGCGAGTTCGGGGAGCTGTTTTTT.

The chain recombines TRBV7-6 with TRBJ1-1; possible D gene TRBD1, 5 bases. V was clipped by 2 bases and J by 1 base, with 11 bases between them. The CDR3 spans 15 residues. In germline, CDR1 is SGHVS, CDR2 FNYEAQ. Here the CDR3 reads CASSLYGAANTEAFF. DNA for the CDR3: TGTGCCAGCAGCTTATACGGGGCGGCGAACACTGAAGCTTTCTTT.

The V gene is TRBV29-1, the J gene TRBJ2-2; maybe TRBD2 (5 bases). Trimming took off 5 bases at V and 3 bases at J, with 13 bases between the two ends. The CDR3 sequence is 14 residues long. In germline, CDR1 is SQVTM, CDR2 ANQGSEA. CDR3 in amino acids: CSVRRGLDTGELFF. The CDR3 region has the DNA TGCAGCGTTCGGAGAGGGTTGGACACCGGGGAGCTGTTTTTT.

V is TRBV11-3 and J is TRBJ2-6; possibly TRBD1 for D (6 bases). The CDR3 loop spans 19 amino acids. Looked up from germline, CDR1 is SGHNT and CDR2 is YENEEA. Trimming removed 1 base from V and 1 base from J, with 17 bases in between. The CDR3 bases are TGTGCCAGCAGCTTAGTTCTCAGGGGCGCATCGTCTGGGGCCAACGTCCTGACTTTC. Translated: CASSLVLRGASSGANVLTF. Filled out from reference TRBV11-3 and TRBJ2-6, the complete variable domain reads EAGVVQSPRYKIIEKKQPVAFWCNPISGHNTLYWYLQNLGQGPELLIRYENEEAVDDSQLPKDRFSAERLKGVDSTLKIQPAELGDSAVYLCASSLVLRGASSGANVLTFGAGSRLTVL.

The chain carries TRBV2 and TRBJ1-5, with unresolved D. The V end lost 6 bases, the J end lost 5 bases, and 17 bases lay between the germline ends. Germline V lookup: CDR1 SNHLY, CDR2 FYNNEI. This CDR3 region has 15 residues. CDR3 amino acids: CASSEDRTADQPQHF. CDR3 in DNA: TGTGCCAGCAGCGAGGATCGGACGGCGGATCAGCCCCAGCATTTT.

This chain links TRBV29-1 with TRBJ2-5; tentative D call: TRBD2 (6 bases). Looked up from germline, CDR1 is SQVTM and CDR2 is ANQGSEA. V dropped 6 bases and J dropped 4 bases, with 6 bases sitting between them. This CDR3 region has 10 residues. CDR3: CSVGGETQYF. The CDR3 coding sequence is TGCAGCGTGGGGGGAGAGACCCAGTACTTC.

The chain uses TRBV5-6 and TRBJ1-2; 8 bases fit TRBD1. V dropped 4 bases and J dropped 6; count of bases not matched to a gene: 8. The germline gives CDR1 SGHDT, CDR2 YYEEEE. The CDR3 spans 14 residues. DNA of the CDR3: TGTGCCAGCAGCGCCGGGACAGGATTAAATGGCTACACCTTC. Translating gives CASSAGTGLNGYTF.

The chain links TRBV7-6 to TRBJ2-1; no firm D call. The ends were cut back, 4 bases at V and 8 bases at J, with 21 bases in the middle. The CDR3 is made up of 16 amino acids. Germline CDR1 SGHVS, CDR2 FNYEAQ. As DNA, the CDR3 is TGTGCCAGCAGCTCCTGGACGGCGGTCCCAGGAGATGAGCAGTTCTTC. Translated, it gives CASSSWTAVPGDEQFF.

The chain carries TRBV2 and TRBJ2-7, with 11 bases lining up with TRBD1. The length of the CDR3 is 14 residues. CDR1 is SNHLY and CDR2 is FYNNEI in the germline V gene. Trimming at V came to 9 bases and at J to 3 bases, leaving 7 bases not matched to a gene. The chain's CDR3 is CASVSGTGGYEQYF. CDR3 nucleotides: TGTGCCAGTGTCTCGGGGACAGGGGGCTACGAGCAGTACTTC.

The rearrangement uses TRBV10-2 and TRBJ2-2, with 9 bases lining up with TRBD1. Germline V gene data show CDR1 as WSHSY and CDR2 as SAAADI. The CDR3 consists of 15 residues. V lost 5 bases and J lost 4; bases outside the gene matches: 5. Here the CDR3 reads CASSITGQGTGELFF. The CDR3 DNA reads TGCGCCAGCAGTATCACGGGACAGGGCACCGGGGAGCTGTTTTTT.

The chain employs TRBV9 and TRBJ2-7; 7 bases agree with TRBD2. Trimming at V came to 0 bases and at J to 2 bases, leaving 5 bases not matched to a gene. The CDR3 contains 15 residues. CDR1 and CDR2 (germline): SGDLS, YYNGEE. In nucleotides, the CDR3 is TGTGCCAGCAGCGTAGATCCTAGCGGAACCTACGAGCAGTACTTC. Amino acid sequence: CASSVDPSGTYEQYF.

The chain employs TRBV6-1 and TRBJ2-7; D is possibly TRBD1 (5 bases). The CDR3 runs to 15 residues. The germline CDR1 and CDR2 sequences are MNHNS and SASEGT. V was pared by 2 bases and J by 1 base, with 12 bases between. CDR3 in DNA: TGTGCCAGCAGTGAAACAGGAGACGCATCCTACGAGCAGTACTTC. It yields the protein CASSETGDASYEQYF.

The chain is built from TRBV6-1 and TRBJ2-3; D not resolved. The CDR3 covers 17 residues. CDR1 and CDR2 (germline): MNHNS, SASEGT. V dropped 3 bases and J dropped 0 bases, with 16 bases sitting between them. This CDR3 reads CASSDWLGRTSTDTQYF. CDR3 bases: TGTGCCAGCAGTGACTGGTTGGGCAGAACCAGCACAGATACGCAGTATTTT.

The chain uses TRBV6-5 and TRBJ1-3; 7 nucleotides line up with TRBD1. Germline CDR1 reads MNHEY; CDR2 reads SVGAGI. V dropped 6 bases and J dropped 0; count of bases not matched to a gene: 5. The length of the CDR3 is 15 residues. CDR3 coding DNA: TGTGCCAGCAGCCCGGGACAGAGCTCTGGAAACACCATATATTTT. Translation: CASSPGQSSGNTIYF.

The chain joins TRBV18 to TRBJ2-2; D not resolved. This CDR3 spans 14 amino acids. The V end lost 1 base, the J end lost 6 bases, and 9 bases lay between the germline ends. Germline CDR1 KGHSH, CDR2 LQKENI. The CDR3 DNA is TGTGCCAGCTCACCACGCCCAGAGGCCGGGGAGCTGTTTTTT. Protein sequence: CASSPRPEAGELFF.

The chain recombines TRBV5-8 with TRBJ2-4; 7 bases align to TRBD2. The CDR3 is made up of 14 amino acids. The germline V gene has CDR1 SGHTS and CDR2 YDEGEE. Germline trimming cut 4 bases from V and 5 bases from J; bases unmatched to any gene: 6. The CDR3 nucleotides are TGTGCCAGCAGCCCTTTGACTAGCCAAAACATTCAGTACTTC. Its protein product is CASSPLTSQNIQYF.

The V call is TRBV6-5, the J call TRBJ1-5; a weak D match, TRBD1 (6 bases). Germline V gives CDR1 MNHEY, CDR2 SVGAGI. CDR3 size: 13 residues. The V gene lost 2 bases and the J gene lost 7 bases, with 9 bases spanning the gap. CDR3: CASSYGGLQPQHF. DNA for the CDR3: TGTGCCAGCAGTTACGGGGGGCTGCAGCCCCAGCATTTT.